This T cell receptor beta chain was sequenced in a study of neurological immune-mediated disorders. Preparation of the unsorted libraries drew on 2 million PBMCs stored at -80 C. Per the germline V gene, CDR1 is LGHDT and CDR2 is YNNKEL (reference sequence). V shed 5 bases and J 8 bases; nucleotides not matched to a gene: 9. The CDR3 has 15 amino acids. TCRdb reprocessed the 5' RACE reads with MiXCR, giving one entry per CDR3 protein. The profile shows roughly 50,000 distinct CDR3 sequences, roughly 17% of them singletons. Study-wide findings and caveats: Multiple sclerosis was found to have the least TCR clonal expansion, below healthy controls, and HTLV-1-associated myelopathy the most.

Note on this clonotype: What it binds is unknown.

The genes are TRBV3-1 and TRBJ1-6; 7 bases line up with TRBD1. Sequencing was done on a sample of PBMCs. The clonotype was recovered from a man aged 60 to 69 in good health. The CDR3: CASSDTDRWHSPLHF. DNA of the CDR3: TGTGCCAGCAGCGATACGGACAGGTGGCATTCACCCCTCCACTTT.